One sample yielded the 29 T cell receptor beta chains listed below, sequenced in a study of T cells in Graves' hyperthyroidism and ophthalmopathy. Researchers took RNA transcripts and amplified the TCR beta CDR3 regions from them. The primer set for the first-round RT-PCR of the TCR CDR3 was HTBI. TCRdb independently ran MiXCR on the multiplex PCR reads; one entry per CDR3 protein. The data show about 740,000 distinct CDR3 sequences, with roughly 15% seen just once and about a tenth held by the top ten. Sequencing was done on a sample of blood. The receptors shown here come from a woman aged 18-35 years with Graves' hyperthyroidism.

In its sample, this clonotype was seen many times. The chain couples TRBV12-3 or TRBV12-4 to TRBJ2-7, with 8 bases fitting TRBD2. This CDR3 has 14 amino acids. V shed 4 bases, J shed 4 bases, and the junction held 6 bases outside the gene matches. The CDR3 loop reads CASSWAGGGYEQYF. CDR3 DNA: TGTGCCAGCAGTTGGGCCGGGGGGGGATACGAGCAGTACTTC.

This clonotype was detected only a few times. The chain combines TRBV24-1 with TRBJ2-3; 8 bases agree with TRBD2. Per the germline V gene, CDR1 is KGHDR and CDR2 is SFDVKD. This CDR3 has 16 amino acids. Trimming removed 1 base from V and 6 bases from J; junction bases left unmatched: 8. CDR3 amino acids: CATSDFPAGDSDTQYF. The CDR3 DNA reads as TGTGCCACCAGTGATTTCCCAGCGGGAGACTCCGATACGCAGTATTTT.

This clonotype has a count of ten or more. This chain joins TRBV11-2 and TRBJ2-3, with 13 bases fitting TRBD2. Germline CDR1 SGHAT, CDR2 FQNNGV. CDR3 size: 16 residues. Trimming removed 5 bases from V and 3 bases from J; junction bases left unmatched: 5. This CDR3 reads CASSARGLAGTDTQYF. CDR3 coding DNA: TGTGCCAGCAGCGCGAGGGGACTAGCGGGAACAGATACGCAGTATTTT.

The chain joins TRBV19 to TRBJ2-4; TRBD1 matches 8 bases. With 1 base clipped from V and 6 bases from J, the junction kept 5 bases outside the gene matches. The CDR3 is 15 amino acids. Germline lookup yields CDR1 LNHDA and CDR2 SQIVND (reference sequence). CDR3 amino acids: CASSIVPGQANIQYF. CDR3 DNA sequence: TGTGCCAGTAGTATAGTTCCGGGACAGGCAAACATTCAGTACTTC.

This clonotype was picked up many times. V usage is TRBV4-3 and J usage is TRBJ2-3; no clear D gene. From germline, CDR1 is LGHNA and CDR2 YSLEER. The CDR3 sequence is 18 residues long. V was pared by 1 base and J by 2 bases, with 19 bases between. In nucleotides, the CDR3 is TGCGCCAGCAGCCAAGTCCCCCCGACGGTGACCTCCACAGATACGCAGTATTTT. This codes for CASSQVPPTVTSTDTQYF.

This clonotype was observed many times. The chain is built from TRBV20-1 and TRBJ2-5, with D unresolved. Germline V gene lookup returns CDR1 DFQATT and CDR2 SNEGSKA (reference sequence). The V end was cut by 0 bases, the J end by 2 bases, with 10 bases between. The CDR3 extends over 14 amino acids. The CDR3 here is CSARDRTYQETQYF. The CDR3 coding sequence is TGCAGTGCTAGAGATAGAACATATCAAGAGACCCAGTACTTC.

This clonotype was seen a handful of times. This sequence joins TRBV9 and TRBJ2-2, with D unclear. V lost 2 bases, J lost 6 bases, and 5 bases lay in between. The length of the CDR3 is 12 residues. The germline V gene has CDR1 SGDLS and CDR2 YYNGEE. CDR3 nucleotide sequence: TGTGCCAGCAGCGTTGATTCCGGGGAGCTGTTTTTT. This gives the protein CASSVDSGELFF.

A few counts support this clonotype. This chain uses TRBV9 with TRBJ2-1; 7 nucleotides align to TRBD2. There are 17 residues in the CDR3. Looked up from germline, CDR1 is SGDLS and CDR2 is YYNGEE. The trim removed 0 bases at V and 1 base at J, leaving 7 bases unmatched. DNA of the CDR3: TGTGCCAGCAGCGTAGCTGGCGGGAGAGGATCCTACAATGAGCAGTTCTTC. Its translation is CASSVAGGRGSYNEQFF.

This clonotype was counted a few times. This chain joins TRBV10-2 and TRBJ1-2, with 8 bases aligning to TRBD1. Germline assignment: CDR1 WSHSY and CDR2 SAAADI. This CDR3 spans 16 amino acids. With 3 bases clipped from V and 0 bases from J, the junction kept 6 bases outside the gene matches. As DNA, the CDR3 is TGCGCCAGCAGTGATCCAGGGGGCGCGGCTAACTATGGCTACACCTTC. Translated, it gives CASSDPGGAANYGYTF.

In its sample, this clonotype was seen many times. The chain has TRBV11-2 and TRBJ2-7; TRBD1 aligns across 8 bases. Germline CDR1 and CDR2: SGHAT and FQNNGV. CDR3 length: 15 amino acids. V lost 6 bases, J lost 2 bases, and 9 bases stayed unmatched. The CDR3 DNA follows: TGTGCCAGCAGGACCTTCCAGGGGGCTACCTACGAGCAGTACTTC. This translates into CASRTFQGATYEQYF.

The chain couples TRBV13 to TRBJ1-6; the match to TRBD1 covers 8 bases. Losses at the gene ends were 7 bases for V and 7 bases for J; bases not matched to a gene: 6. This CDR3 region has 14 residues. CDR1 PRHDT and CDR2 FYEKMQ come from the germline V gene (reference sequence). CDR3 nucleotide sequence: TGTGCCAGCACCATACAGGGGGAGAATTCACCCCTCCACTTT. Translation: CASTIQGENSPLHF.

In this sample, this clonotype turned up many times. The rearrangement links TRBV12-3 or TRBV12-4 to TRBJ1-6; no clear D gene. V lost 2 bases, J lost 7 bases, and 21 bases lay in between. There are 18 residues in the CDR3. The chain's CDR3 is CASSLLRAASSKNSPLHF. The CDR3, as DNA: TGTGCCAGCAGTTTATTAAGGGCAGCGTCGTCAAAAAATTCACCCCTCCACTTT.

This clonotype was seen a handful of times. J is TRBJ2-3 and V is TRBV2, with unresolved D. Per the germline V gene, CDR1 is SNHLY and CDR2 is FYNNEI. The germline V and J ends were trimmed by 6 bases and 4 bases, with 11 bases remaining between them. The CDR3 runs 13 residues. The CDR3 region has the DNA TGTGCCAGCAGCTCGACGGTCCCAGATACGCAGTATTTT. It codes for CASSSTVPDTQYF.

This clonotype was counted at least ten times. V usage is TRBV27 and J usage is TRBJ2-7, with 7 bases lining up with TRBD1. Looked up from germline, CDR1 is MNHEY and CDR2 is SMNVEV (reference sequence). V lost 5 bases, J lost 2 bases, and 6 bases stayed unmatched. The CDR3 is 14 amino acids. In DNA, the CDR3 is TGTGCCAGCAGTAGGGGGACAGTTCCCTACGAGCAGTACTTC. Translation: CASSRGTVPYEQYF.

The CDR3 DNA is TGTGCCAGCATTAAAGGGGTCGGGACTAGCGGGAGCTACGAGCAGTACTTC. This gives the protein CASIKGVGTSGSYEQYF. J is TRBJ2-7 and V is TRBV6-1, with 14 positions matching TRBD2. V shed 7 bases and J 3 bases; nucleotides not matched to a gene: 11. CDR1 is MNHNS and CDR2 is SASEGT in the germline V gene. CDR3 length: 17 residues.

This clonotype was observed many times. The chain carries TRBV28 and TRBJ2-1, with 7 bases matching TRBD1. Germline trimming cut 2 bases from V and 5 bases from J; bases unmatched to any gene: 6. From germline, CDR1 is MDHEN and CDR2 SYDVKM. The CDR3 loop spans 15 amino acids. Here the CDR3 reads CASSLGAGGNNEQFF. The CDR3 region has the DNA TGTGCCAGCAGTTTAGGGGCAGGGGGAAACAATGAGCAGTTCTTC.

This clonotype was observed many times. DNA of the CDR3: TGTGCCAGCAGTGGGGGTGTAGACAATGAGCAGTTCTTC. It specifies CASSGGVDNEQFF. The V gene is TRBV11-3, the J gene TRBJ2-1; TRBD1 or TRBD2 may be the D gene (5 bases each). The CDR3 is 13 amino acids. V was clipped by 6 bases and J by 5 bases, with 11 bases between them. Germline V gene sequence: CDR1 SGHNT, CDR2 YENEEA.

This clonotype was counted many times. This chain links TRBV7-8 with TRBJ2-1; TRBD2 aligns across 15 bases. The CDR3 covers 20 residues. Germline V gene sequence: CDR1 SGHVS, CDR2 FQNEAQ. The junction had 12 bases not matched to a gene; V was cut back by 4 bases and J by 2 bases. The CDR3 protein is CASSSRQGLAGGPTYNEQFF. CDR3 coding DNA: TGTGCCAGCAGCTCGAGACAGGGACTAGCGGGAGGTCCCACCTACAATGAGCAGTTCTTC. Variable domain in full (rest from reference TRBV7-8 and TRBJ2-1): GAGVSQSPRYKVAKRGQDVALRCDPISGHVSLFWYQQALGQGPEFLTYFQNEAQLDKSGLPSDRFFAERPEGSVSTLKIQRTQQEDSAVYLCASSSRQGLAGGPTYNEQFFGPGTRLTVL.

This clonotype was seen many times. The chain joins TRBV7-2 to TRBJ2-2; possible D gene TRBD1, 5 bases. The germline V and J ends were trimmed by 5 bases and 3 bases, with 10 bases remaining between them. CDR1 is SGHTA and CDR2 is FQGNSA in the germline V gene. This CDR3 comprises 14 residues. DNA for the CDR3: TGTGCCAGCAGCAAGCAGGGCTACACCGGGGAGCTGTTTTTT. Translation: CASSKQGYTGELFF.

This clonotype occurred many times. The chain joins TRBV13 to TRBJ2-3, with D perhaps TRBD1 or TRBD2 (5 bases each). The V end was cut by 4 bases, the J end by 2 bases, with 16 bases between. The CDR3 has 16 residues. The germline gives CDR1 PRHDT, CDR2 FYEKMQ (reference sequence). CDR3 sequence reads: CASSSGPTPATDTQYF. CDR3 nucleotide sequence: TGTGCCAGCAGCTCGGGACCCACTCCAGCCACAGATACGCAGTATTTT.

The chain has TRBV28 and TRBJ2-5, with 10 bases aligning to TRBD2. The J segment lost 5 bases and the V segment lost 3 bases, leaving 6 bases of the junction unmatched. Germline CDR1 MDHEN, CDR2 SYDVKM. The CDR3 has 15 residues. CDR3 protein: CASSFLAGEEETQYF. The CDR3 DNA sequence: TGTGCCAGCAGTTTCCTAGCGGGAGAGGAGGAGACCCAGTACTTC. The full variable domain, rest sourced from reference TRBV28 and TRBJ2-5, is DVKVTQSSRYLVKRTGEKVFLECVQDMDHENMFWYRQDPGLGLRLIYFSYDVKMKEKGDIPEGYSVSREKKERFSLILESASTNQTSMYLCASSFLAGEEETQYFGPGTRLLVL.

This clonotype showed up just a few times. This chain uses TRBV18 with TRBJ1-4; the D is unclear. Per the germline V gene, CDR1 is KGHSH and CDR2 is LQKENI. CDR3 length equals 14 residues. Trimming removed 6 bases from V and 0 bases from J, with 8 bases in between. In nucleotides, the CDR3 is TGTGCCAGCTCGGTCAGCGCAACTAATGAAAAACTGTTTTTT. Translated, it gives CASSVSATNEKLFF.

The V gene is TRBV27, the J gene TRBJ1-2, with D possibly being TRBD1 (5 bases). Germline V gene sequence: CDR1 MNHEY, CDR2 SMNVEV (reference sequence). This CDR3 spans 13 amino acids. The V end lost 3 bases, the J end lost 7 bases, and 12 bases lay between the germline ends. Here the CDR3 reads CASSFSGKGGYTF. The CDR3 nucleotides are TGTGCCAGCAGTTTTTCAGGGAAGGGTGGCTACACCTTC.

V gene TRBV29-1 combines with J gene TRBJ2-5; D might be TRBD1 or TRBD2, each matching 5 bases. The CDR3 contains 14 residues. V was pared by 6 bases and J by 0 bases, with 14 bases between. CDR1 and CDR2 from the germline V gene are SQVTM and ANQGSEA. This CDR3 is CSVGVRGHQETQYF. CDR3 nucleotide sequence: TGCAGCGTGGGGGTCCGGGGCCACCAAGAGACCCAGTACTTC.

This clonotype was seen many times. V usage is TRBV5-1 and J usage is TRBJ1-1; the D is unclear. CDR1 SGHRS and CDR2 YFSETQ come from the germline V gene. The CDR3 length is 14 residues. Trimming took off 6 bases at V and 0 bases at J, with 12 bases between the two ends. DNA of the CDR3: TGCGCCAGCACCTCGGCCGGTCTGAACACTGAAGCTTTCTTT. Amino acid sequence: CASTSAGLNTEAFF.

This clonotype was recorded at least ten times. The J gene is TRBJ2-7, the V gene TRBV12-3 or TRBV12-4; 11 positions match TRBD2. V shed 5 bases, J shed 5 bases, and the junction held 8 bases outside the gene matches. CDR3 size: 15 residues. CDR3 DNA sequence: TGTGCCAGCAGTCCTAGCGGGAGGCAGTCTAACGAGCAGTACTTC. Translated: CASSPSGRQSNEQYF.

This clonotype has only a few counts. V gene TRBV4-1 combines with J gene TRBJ2-1, with 8 bases fitting TRBD2. Germline V gives CDR1 MGHRA, CDR2 YSYEKL. The trim removed 5 bases at V and 7 bases at J, leaving 16 bases unmatched. The CDR3 consists of 17 residues. This CDR3 is CASSNGRAKGGRNEQFF. The DNA for the CDR3 is TGCGCCAGCAGCAACGGGAGGGCCAAGGGGGGTAGGAATGAGCAGTTCTTC.

V is TRBV4-1 and J is TRBJ2-7, with D unclear. Deletions cut 0 bases from V and 2 bases from J, with 11 bases between. The CDR3 spans 15 residues. Germline loops: CDR1 MGHRA, CDR2 YSYEKL. CDR3 coding DNA: TGCGCCAGCAGCCAAGAGTCCAGACCTGCCTACGAGCAGTACTTC. This translates into CASSQESRPAYEQYF.

The chain joins TRBV29-1 to TRBJ2-1; 13 bases fit TRBD2. The ends lost 5 bases at V and 10 bases at J; junction bases unmatched: 11. The CDR3 contains 15 residues. Looked up from germline, CDR1 is SQVTM and CDR2 is ANQGSEA. CDR3 bases: TGCAGCGTTCACACCGGGACTAGCGGGATCCGGGAGCAGTTCTTC. This translates into CSVHTGTSGIREQFF.